This T cell receptor (beta chain) was captured by sequencing in a study of cytomegalovirus exposure and HLA in healthy donors. The assay was immunoSEQ multiplex PCR, and TCRdb's table has in-frame clones only and misses some. The sample lists 90,000 to 150,000 clones, about 91% seen once, with about 1.7% in the top ten. The sequence was collected from a man in his late teens or twenties in good health and CMV-seronegative. The sequenced sample consisted of PBMCs.

The CDR3 nucleotides are TGCGCCAGCAGCCAGTCAGGGATCGAGCAGTACTTC. This gives the protein CASSQSGIEQYF. V gene TRBV5-1 combines with J gene TRBJ2-7, with D perhaps matching TRBD1 (5 bases). Trimming shortened V by 4 bases and J by 6 bases, and 11 bases separated the two germline ends. Germline loops: CDR1 SGHRS, CDR2 YFSETQ. This CDR3 has 12 amino acids.